Below, 13 T cell receptor beta chains from the same sample are listed, as sequenced in a study of early T cells in non-severe SARS-CoV-2 infection. TCRdb redid the calling of the 5' RACE reads with MiXCR, one entry per CDR3 protein. Counted here are under 60,000 distinct CDR3 sequences, less than 11% occurring once; the ten biggest clones make up 4.5%. The sequencing input was whole blood. Receptors were obtained from an adult who was a healthcare worker with PCR-confirmed SARS-CoV-2 infection or an uninfected control (not recorded which).

This clonotype has a count of ten or more. The rearrangement uses TRBV5-1 and TRBJ1-2; D unclear. Germline CDR1 reads SGHRS; CDR2 reads YFSETQ. The CDR3 loop spans 16 amino acids. Trimming cost V 8 bases and J 3 bases, with 23 bases left between them. This chain's CDR3 is CASSTGSSSWDYGYTF. The CDR3 region has the DNA TGCGCCAGTTCTACCGGGTCTAGTTCGTGGGACTATGGCTACACCTTC.

The chain couples TRBV6-5 to TRBJ2-3; 7 bases map to TRBD2. Germline CDR1 and CDR2: MNHEY and SVGAGI. V shed 11 bases, J shed 2 bases, and the junction held 10 bases outside the gene matches. This CDR3 region has 14 residues. The DNA for the CDR3 is TGTGCCGTCCGACTAGCAGGGCCCACAGATACGCAGTATTTT. This sequence encodes CAVRLAGPTDTQYF.

The chain couples TRBV9 to TRBJ2-5, with D possibly being TRBD1 or TRBD2 (5 bases each). The CDR3 is 15 residues long. CDR1 is SGDLS and CDR2 is YYNGEE in the germline V gene. With 4 bases removed from V and 5 bases from J, the gap between germline ends came to 18 bases. In DNA form, the CDR3 reads TGTGCCAGCAGCCTAACGTCCAGGGACGGGGAGACCCAGTACTTC. This codes for CASSLTSRDGETQYF.

The chain links TRBV29-1 to TRBJ1-1, with a weak D call TRBD1 (5 bases). Germline assignment: CDR1 SQVTM and CDR2 ANQGSEA. This CDR3 is built from 13 residues. The DNA of the CDR3 is TGCAGTATTTACACAGGTGACCACACTGAAGCTTTCTTT. Amino acid sequence: CSIYTGDHTEAFF.

The rearrangement joins TRBV5-1 to TRBJ2-4, with TRBD1 matching 10 bases. V was pared by 2 bases and J by 3 bases, with 11 bases of the junction left unmatched. There are 18 residues in the CDR3. Germline values: CDR1 SGHRS, CDR2 YFSETQ. The CDR3 DNA is TGCGCCAGCAGCTTAAGACCACCGGGACAGGGGAACAAAAACATTCAGTACTTC. It specifies CASSLRPPGQGNKNIQYF.

The chain carries TRBV9 and TRBJ2-7; D remains unclear. Germline V gene data show CDR1 as SGDLS and CDR2 as YYNGEE. The CDR3 is made up of 14 amino acids. Between the trimmed V and J ends, which lost 4 bases and 5 bases, there was a span of 16 bases. The CDR3 nucleotides are TGTGCCAGCAGCCGCAACCTCCGCCGGGACGAGCAGTACTTC. Its translation: CASSRNLRRDEQYF.

This clonotype occurred many times. Here the CDR3 reads CSAGTGISYNQPQHF. CDR3 DNA: TGCAGTGCCGGGACAGGTATCTCTTACAATCAGCCCCAGCATTTT. V gene TRBV20-1 combines with J gene TRBJ1-5, with 8 positions matching TRBD1. Germline CDR1 and CDR2: DFQATT and SNEGSKA (reference sequence). Trimming took 6 bases from V and 3 from J; bases not matched to a gene: 10. The CDR3 sequence is 15 residues long.

In this sample, this clonotype turned up a few times. V gene TRBV10-3 combines with J gene TRBJ2-5; no clear D. V gave up 3 bases and J gave up 2 bases, with 10 bases separating them. Germline V gives CDR1 ENHRY, CDR2 SYGVKD. The length of the CDR3 is 14 residues. CDR3 nucleotide sequence: TGTGCCATCAGTGAATCTGGCAGTCAAGAGACCCAGTACTTC. Protein: CAISESGSQETQYF.

V usage is TRBV10-2 and J usage is TRBJ2-3; 13 bases line up with TRBD2. The CDR3 contains 17 residues. Losses at the gene ends were 5 bases for V and 1 base for J; bases not matched to a gene: 6. Germline loops: CDR1 WSHSY, CDR2 SAAADI. Written as DNA, the CDR3 is TGCGCCAGCAGTTTGGGACTAGCGGGGACCCGCACAGATACGCAGTATTTT. Residues: CASSLGLAGTRTDTQYF.

This clonotype was picked up many times. This chain joins TRBV12-3 or TRBV12-4 and TRBJ1-2; the D is unclear. Trimming removed 1 base from V and 2 bases from J, with 8 bases in between. The CDR3 totals 14 residues. The DNA of the CDR3 is TGTGCCAGCAGTTTAGACAGTGCCAACTATGGCTACACCTTC. The encoded protein is CASSLDSANYGYTF.

Ten or more counts support this clonotype. The chain links TRBV10-2 to TRBJ1-3, with a weak D call TRBD1 (5 bases). The CDR3 loop spans 15 amino acids. The V end was cut by 10 bases, the J end by 4 bases, with 20 bases between. In germline, CDR1 is WSHSY, CDR2 SAAADI. The DNA of the CDR3 is TGCGCCACCCAACGCCCCGGGACGGACGGAAACACCATATATTTT. It codes for CATQRPGTDGNTIYF.

The chain employs TRBV20-1 and TRBJ1-3; a weak D match, TRBD1 (6 bases). Germline V gene lookup returns CDR1 DFQATT and CDR2 SNEGSKA (reference sequence). V was cut by 2 bases and J by 2 bases, with 10 bases left in between. The CDR3 runs 14 residues. CDR3 sequence reads: CSARKRTAGNTIYF. The CDR3 nucleotides are TGCAGTGCTAGAAAGAGGACAGCTGGAAACACCATATATTTT.

The chain joins TRBV7-6 to TRBJ2-1; perhaps TRBD1 as D (8 bases). V shed 2 bases and J shed 10 bases, with 18 bases lying between them. The CDR3 totals 15 residues. Germline V gene sequence: CDR1 SGHVS, CDR2 FNYEAQ. In DNA form, the CDR3 reads TGTGCCAGCAGCTTAACAGGGGGGGAAGGGAGAGAGCAGTTCTTC. It specifies CASSLTGGEGREQFF.